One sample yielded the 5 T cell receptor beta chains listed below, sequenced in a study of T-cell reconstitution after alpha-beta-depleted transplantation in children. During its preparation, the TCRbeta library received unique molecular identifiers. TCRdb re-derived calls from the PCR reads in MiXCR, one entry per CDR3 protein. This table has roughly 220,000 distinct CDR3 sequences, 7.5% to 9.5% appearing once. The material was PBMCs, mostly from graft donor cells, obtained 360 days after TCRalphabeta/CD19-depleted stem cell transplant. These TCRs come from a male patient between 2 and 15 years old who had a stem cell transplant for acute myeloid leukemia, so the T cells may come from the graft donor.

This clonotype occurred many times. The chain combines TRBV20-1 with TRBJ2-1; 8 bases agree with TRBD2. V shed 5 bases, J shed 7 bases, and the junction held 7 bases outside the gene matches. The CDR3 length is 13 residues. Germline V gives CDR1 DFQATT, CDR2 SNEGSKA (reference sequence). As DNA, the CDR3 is TGCAGTGCTCCCCCGGGAGGGGTAAATGAGCAGTTCTTC. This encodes CSAPPGGVNEQFF.

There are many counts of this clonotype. CDR3 sequence reads: CASSGGQNSYEQYF. The DNA for the CDR3 is TGCGCCAGCAGCGGGGGACAGAACTCCTACGAGCAGTACTTC. The chain links TRBV5-1 to TRBJ2-7, with 7 positions matching TRBD1. Looked up from germline, CDR1 is SGHRS and CDR2 is YFSETQ. Unmatched junction bases numbered 4, after V lost 4 bases and J lost 0 bases. The CDR3 is 14 amino acids.

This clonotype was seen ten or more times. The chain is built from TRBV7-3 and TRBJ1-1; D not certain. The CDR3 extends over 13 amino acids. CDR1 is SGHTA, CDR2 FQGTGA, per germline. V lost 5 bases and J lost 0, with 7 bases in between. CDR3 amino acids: CASSKGMNTEAFF. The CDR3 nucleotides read TGTGCCAGCAGCAAAGGCATGAACACTGAAGCTTTCTTT.

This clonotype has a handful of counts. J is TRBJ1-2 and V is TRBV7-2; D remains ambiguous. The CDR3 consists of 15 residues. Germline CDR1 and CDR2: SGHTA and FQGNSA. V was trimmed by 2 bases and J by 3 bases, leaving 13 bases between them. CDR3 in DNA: TGTGCCAGCAGCTTAATAGACCGGGAGTACTATGGCTACACCTTC. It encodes CASSLIDREYYGYTF. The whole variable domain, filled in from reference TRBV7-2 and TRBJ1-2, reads GAGVSQSPSNKVTEKGKDVELRCDPISGHTALYWYRQSLGQGLEFLIYFQGNSAPDKSGLPSDRFSAERTGGSVSTLTIQRTQQEDSAVYLCASSLIDREYYGYTFGSGTRLTVV.

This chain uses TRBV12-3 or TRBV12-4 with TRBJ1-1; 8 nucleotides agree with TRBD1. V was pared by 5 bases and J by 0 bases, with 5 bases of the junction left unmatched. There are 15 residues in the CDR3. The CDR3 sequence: CASSQPGQVNTEAFF. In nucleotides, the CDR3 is TGTGCCAGCAGTCAACCGGGACAGGTGAACACTGAAGCTTTCTTT.